The clone carrying this T cell receptor beta chain was seen more than once but under ten times. No antigen is known for it. The CDR3 spans 15 residues. From germline, CDR1 is SNHLY and CDR2 FYNNEI. Trimming shortened V by 3 bases and J by 4 bases, and 12 bases separated the two germline ends. It was with 60 Vbeta and 13 Jbeta primers that the PCR ran. Profiling relied on immunoSEQ multiplex PCR, and the TCRdb table lists in-frame clones only, not all of them. Counted here are fewer than 85,000 clones, roughly 88% occurring once; the ten biggest clones make up about 19%. The data derive from a study of cytomegalovirus exposure and HLA in healthy donors. Study findings and constraints: Earlier findings revealed that most TCR beta V segments proved productive either about 87% or about 30% of the time.

The origin of this receptor is a man aged 65 to 79 in good health and CMV-seropositive. What was sequenced was PBMCs. The chain joins TRBV2 to TRBJ2-2, with D uncertain. In DNA form, the CDR3 reads TGTGCCAGCAGTGAGTCTATCCCGGGCACCGGGGAGCTGTTTTTT. The encoded protein is CASSESIPGTGELFF.